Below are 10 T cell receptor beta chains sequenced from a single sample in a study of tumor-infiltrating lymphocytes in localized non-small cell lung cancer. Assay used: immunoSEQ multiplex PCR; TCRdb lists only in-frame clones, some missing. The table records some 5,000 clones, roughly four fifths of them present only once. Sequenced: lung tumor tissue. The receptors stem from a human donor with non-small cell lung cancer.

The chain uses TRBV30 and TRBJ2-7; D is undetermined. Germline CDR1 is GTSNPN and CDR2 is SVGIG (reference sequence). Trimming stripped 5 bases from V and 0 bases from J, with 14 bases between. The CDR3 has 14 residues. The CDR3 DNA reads TGTGCCTGGCTGGCCGCACACAGCTCCTACGAGCAGTACTTC. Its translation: CAWLAAHSSYEQYF. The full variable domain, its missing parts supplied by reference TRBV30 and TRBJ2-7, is SQTIHQWPATLVQPVGSPLSLECTVEGTSNPNLYWYRQAAGRGLQLLFYSVGIGQISSEVPQNLSASRPQDRQFILSSKKLLLSDSGFYLCAWLAAHSSYEQYFGPGTRLTVT.

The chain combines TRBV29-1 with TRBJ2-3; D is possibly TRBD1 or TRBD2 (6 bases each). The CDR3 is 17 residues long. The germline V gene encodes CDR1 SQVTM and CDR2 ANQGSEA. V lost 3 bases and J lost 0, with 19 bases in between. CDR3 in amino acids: CSVDLGGLRVSTDTQYF. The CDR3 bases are TGCAGCGTTGACCTGGGGGGCCTCAGGGTGAGCACAGATACGCAGTATTTT.

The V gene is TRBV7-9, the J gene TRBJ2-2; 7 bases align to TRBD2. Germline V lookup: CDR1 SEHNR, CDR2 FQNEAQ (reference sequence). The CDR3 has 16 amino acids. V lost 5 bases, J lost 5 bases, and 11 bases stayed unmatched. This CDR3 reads CASSPSWGGRTGELFF. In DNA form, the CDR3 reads TGTGCCAGCAGCCCCTCCTGGGGGGGAAGGACCGGGGAGCTGTTTTTT.

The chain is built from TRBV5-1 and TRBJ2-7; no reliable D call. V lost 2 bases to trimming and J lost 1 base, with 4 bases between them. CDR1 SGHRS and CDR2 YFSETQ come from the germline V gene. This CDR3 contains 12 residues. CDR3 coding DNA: TGCGCCAGCAGCTTAGAGTCCTACGAGCAGTACTTC. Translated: CASSLESYEQYF.

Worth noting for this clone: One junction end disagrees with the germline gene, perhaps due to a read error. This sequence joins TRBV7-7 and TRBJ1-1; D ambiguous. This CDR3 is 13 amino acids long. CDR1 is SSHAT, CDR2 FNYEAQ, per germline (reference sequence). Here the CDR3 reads CASSLSVNTEAFF. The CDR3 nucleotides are TGTGCTAGCAGCTTATCCGTGAACACTGAAGCTTTCTTT.

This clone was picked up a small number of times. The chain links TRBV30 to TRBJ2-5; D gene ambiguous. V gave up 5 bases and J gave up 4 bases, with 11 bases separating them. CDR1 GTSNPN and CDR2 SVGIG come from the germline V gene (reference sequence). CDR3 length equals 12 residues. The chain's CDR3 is CAWGNVGETQYF. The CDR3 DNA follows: TGTGCCTGGGGGAACGTGGGAGAGACCCAGTACTTC.

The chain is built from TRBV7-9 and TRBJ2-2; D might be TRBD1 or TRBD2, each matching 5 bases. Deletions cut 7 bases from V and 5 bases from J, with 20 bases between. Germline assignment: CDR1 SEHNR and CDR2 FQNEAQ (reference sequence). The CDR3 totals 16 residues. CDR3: CASTFWGRLSTGELFF. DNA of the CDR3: TGTGCCAGCACCTTCTGGGGACGGCTGTCAACCGGGGAGCTGTTTTTT.

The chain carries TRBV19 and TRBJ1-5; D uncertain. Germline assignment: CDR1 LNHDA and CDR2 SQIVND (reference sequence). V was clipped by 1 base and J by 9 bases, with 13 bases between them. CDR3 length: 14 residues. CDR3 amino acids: CASSIATERRPQHF. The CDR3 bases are TGTGCCAGTAGTATAGCAACGGAGAGAAGGCCCCAGCATTTT.

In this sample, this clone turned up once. The CDR3 protein is CASSLGPTGNTIYF. The CDR3 DNA follows: TGCGCCAGCAGCTTGGGACCGACAGGAAACACCATATATTTT. The V call is TRBV5-1, the J call TRBJ1-3; D unclear. The CDR3 length is 14 residues. The germline V gene encodes CDR1 SGHRS and CDR2 YFSETQ. The V end was cut by 0 bases, the J end by 4 bases, with 8 bases between. Supplemented by reference TRBV5-1 and TRBJ1-3, the full variable domain reads KAGVTQTPRYLIKTRGQQVTLSCSPISGHRSVSWYQQTPGQGLQFLFEYFSETQRNKGNFPGRFSGRQFSNSRSEMNVSTLELGDSALYLCASSLGPTGNTIYFGEGSWLTVV.

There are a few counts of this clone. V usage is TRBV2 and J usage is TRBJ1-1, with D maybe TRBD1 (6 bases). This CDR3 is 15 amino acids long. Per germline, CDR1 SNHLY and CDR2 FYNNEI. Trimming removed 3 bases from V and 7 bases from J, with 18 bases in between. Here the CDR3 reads CASSDRGLNLHEAFF. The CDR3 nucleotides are TGTGCCAGCAGTGACCGGGGGCTCAACCTCCATGAAGCTTTCTTT.